Shown below are 21 T cell receptor beta chains from a single sample sequenced in a study of T cell responses to AZD1222 COVID-19 vaccine. Sequencing was performed with immunoSEQ multiplex PCR; in TCRdb, only in-frame clones are kept and a portion is missing. The sample includes 120,000 or so clones, roughly 87% of them seen just once. Here the sequenced sample was peripheral blood, taken on day 0 of AZD1222 vaccination. Every receptor here comes from an adult in good health.

The chain is built from TRBV20-1 and TRBJ1-5; D is perhaps TRBD1 (5 bases). Trimming shortened V by 3 bases and J by 4 bases, and 13 bases separated the two germline ends. The CDR3 extends over 14 amino acids. Germline V gene lookup returns CDR1 DFQATT and CDR2 SNEGSKA (reference sequence). As DNA, the CDR3 is TGCAGTGCTAGTGGGACCTCTCGAAATCAGCCCCAGCATTTT. Translated: CSASGTSRNQPQHF.

The CDR3 loop is CASSPPLADSYEQYF. CDR3 nucleotides: TGTGCCAGCTCACCACCACTAGCGGACTCCTACGAGCAGTACTTC. The chain is built from TRBV18 and TRBJ2-7; 8 nucleotides match TRBD2. Germline lookup yields CDR1 KGHSH and CDR2 LQKENI. CDR3 length: 15 amino acids. With V trimmed by 0 bases and J by 0 bases, 1 base remained unmatched.

The J gene is TRBJ2-2, the V gene TRBV2, with D possibly matching TRBD1 (5 bases). Germline V gene sequence: CDR1 SNHLY, CDR2 FYNNEI. The CDR3 is made up of 16 amino acids. V was pared by 6 bases and J by 5 bases, with 19 bases between. CDR3 amino acids: CASRRGLIGRTGELFF. The CDR3 DNA is TGTGCCAGCAGAAGGGGTTTGATTGGAAGAACCGGGGAGCTGTTTTTT.

The chain is built from TRBV11-2 and TRBJ2-1; 12 bases agree with TRBD2. J gave up 7 bases and V 5 bases, and 12 bases lay outside the gene matches. Germline V gene data show CDR1 as SGHAT and CDR2 as FQNNGV. The CDR3 is 17 residues long. The CDR3 loop reads CASSPRLAGEVGNEQFF. The CDR3 DNA is TGTGCCAGCAGCCCTCGACTAGCGGGGGAGGTTGGGAATGAGCAGTTCTTC. The whole variable domain, remainder taken from reference TRBV11-2 and TRBJ2-1, is EAGVAQSPRYKIIEKRQSVAFWCNPISGHATLYWYQQILGQGPKLLIQFQNNGVVDDSQLPKDRFSAERLKGVDSTLKIQPAKLEDSAVYLCASSPRLAGEVGNEQFFGPGTRLTVL.

This clone appeared a few times. V and J are TRBV24-1 and TRBJ2-3; D is perhaps TRBD1 or TRBD2 (5 bases each). The CDR3 is made up of 12 amino acids. The V end lost 5 bases, the J end lost 4 bases, and 6 bases lay between the germline ends. Germline V gives CDR1 KGHDR, CDR2 SFDVKD. CDR3 amino acids: CATSAGPDTQYF. For the CDR3, the DNA is TGTGCCACCAGTGCGGGACCAGATACGCAGTATTTT.

The chain joins TRBV4-2 to TRBJ2-1, with unresolved D. Germline CDR1 and CDR2: LGHNA and YNFKEQ. Trimming pared 1 base from V and 8 bases from J, leaving 15 bases between. The CDR3 extends over 15 amino acids. The CDR3 protein is CASSQGLGQYDEQFF. CDR3 DNA: TGTGCCAGCAGCCAAGGTTTGGGCCAGTACGATGAGCAGTTCTTC.

V is TRBV5-1 and J is TRBJ2-7; D may be TRBD2 (6 bases). CDR1 is SGHRS, CDR2 YFSETQ, per germline. The CDR3 is 14 residues long. V shed 5 bases and J shed 2 bases, with 14 bases lying between them. CDR3: CASRPGLGPYEQYF. The CDR3 DNA reads as TGCGCCAGCAGACCGGGACTGGGGCCCTACGAGCAGTACTTC.

The chain is built from TRBV2 and TRBJ2-7; D uncertain. This CDR3 has 13 amino acids. Germline V CDR1 and CDR2: SNHLY, FYNNEI. V was cut by 6 bases and J by 7 bases, with 16 bases left in between. CDR3 coding DNA: TGTGCCAGCAGCCCGGTTTACTCGCGGGAGCAGTACTTC. It encodes CASSPVYSREQYF.

The V gene is TRBV11-3, the J gene TRBJ2-2; D is perhaps TRBD1 (6 bases). The CDR3 covers 17 residues. Trimming removed 5 bases from V and 4 bases from J, with 20 bases in between. Germline V lookup: CDR1 SGHNT, CDR2 YENEEA. The CDR3 loop reads CASSPLTGQGSTGELFF. In DNA form, the CDR3 reads TGTGCCAGCAGCCCGTTAACTGGCCAGGGGAGCACCGGGGAGCTGTTTTTT.

V usage is TRBV19 and J usage is TRBJ1-4; D is unclear. Germline lookup yields CDR1 LNHDA and CDR2 SQIVND (reference sequence). The CDR3 spans 14 residues. The germline V and J ends were trimmed by 5 bases and 1 base, with 8 bases remaining between them. The DNA of the CDR3 is TGTGCCAGTAGTTACGGACTAACTAATGAAAAACTGTTTTTT. Protein product: CASSYGLTNEKLFF.

The chain recombines TRBV12-5 with TRBJ1-6; tentatively, D is TRBD1 (5 bases). The CDR3 has 14 residues. V was cut by 5 bases and J by 3 bases, with 8 bases left in between. Germline lookup yields CDR1 LGHNT and CDR2 FRNRAP. The CDR3 DNA sequence: TGTGCTAGTGGTCGGGACGGCTATAATTCACCCCTCCACTTT. Its protein is CASGRDGYNSPLHF.

The chain joins TRBV6-4 to TRBJ1-6; the D gene is possibly TRBD1 (5 bases). Germline V gene data show CDR1 as MRHNA and CDR2 as SNTAGT. This CDR3 is 13 amino acids long. Deletions cut 6 bases from V and 4 bases from J, with 7 bases between. The DNA of the CDR3 is TGTGCCAGCAGGCAGGGATATAATTCACCCCTCCACTTT. Translating gives CASRQGYNSPLHF.

This clone was seen just once. The chain combines TRBV18 with TRBJ2-5; TRBD2 agrees at 13 bases. The CDR3 runs to 19 residues. Germline CDR1 and CDR2: KGHSH and LQKENI. With 2 bases clipped from V and 4 bases from J, the junction kept 13 bases outside the gene matches. The CDR3 spells CASSPLSGGTSGTLETQYF. CDR3 DNA sequence: TGTGCCAGCTCACCATTAAGCGGTGGGACTAGCGGGACATTAGAGACCCAGTACTTC.

The chain links TRBV3-1 (or the pseudogene TRBV3-2) to TRBJ1-6; no firm D call. The CDR3 runs 13 residues. Looked up from germline, CDR1 is LGHDT and CDR2 is YNNKEL (reference sequence). Trimming took 6 bases from V and 0 from J, leaving 3 bases between them. The CDR3 DNA sequence: TGTGCCAGCAGGAGCTCCTATAATTCACCCCTCCACTTT. The encoded protein is CASRSSYNSPLHF.

The chain links TRBV5-1 to TRBJ1-3; D not certain. The CDR3 loop spans 16 amino acids. Germline V gives CDR1 SGHRS, CDR2 YFSETQ. Trimming took off 0 bases at V and 0 bases at J, with 10 bases between the two ends. This chain's CDR3 is CASSLASGSSGNTIYF. The CDR3 DNA reads TGCGCCAGCAGCTTGGCCTCGGGGAGCTCTGGAAACACCATATATTTT.

The chain couples TRBV6-2 or TRBV6-3 to TRBJ1-5; D gene uncertain. Trimming took off 0 bases at V and 4 bases at J, with 10 bases between the two ends. The germline V gene encodes CDR1 MNHEY and CDR2 SVGEGT. CDR3 size: 15 residues. This chain's CDR3 is CASSYSKRVNQPQHF. CDR3 DNA sequence: TGTGCCAGCAGTTACTCGAAAAGGGTTAATCAGCCCCAGCATTTT.

The chain is built from TRBV18 and TRBJ1-4; D is uncertain. V was pared by 2 bases and J by 5 bases, with 6 bases between. This CDR3 contains 13 residues. Germline V CDR1 and CDR2: KGHSH, LQKENI. The CDR3 is CASSPAGNEKLFF. The CDR3 bases are TGTGCCAGCTCACCAGCAGGAAATGAAAAACTGTTTTTT.

In its sample, this clone was seen a few times. The chain joins TRBV7-2 to TRBJ2-5, with 9 bases identical to TRBD2. This CDR3 comprises 15 residues. The V segment lost 1 base and the J segment 7 bases; nucleotides outside the gene matches: 7. The germline gives CDR1 SGHTA, CDR2 FQGNSA. CDR3 coding DNA: TGTGCCAGCAGCTTAGATAGCGGGGGTCGCCTGACCCAGTACTTC. The encoded protein is CASSLDSGGRLTQYF.

The chain is built from TRBV28 and TRBJ1-2; 9 positions agree with TRBD1. J lost 2 bases, V lost 6 bases, and 7 bases had no gene match. Germline V gene data show CDR1 as MDHEN and CDR2 as SYDVKM. This CDR3 region has 15 residues. CDR3 amino acids: CASSKQGANNYGYTF. The CDR3 DNA reads TGTGCCAGCAGCAAACAGGGGGCGAACAACTATGGCTACACCTTC.

The chain joins TRBV18 to TRBJ2-7; no firm D call. Per the germline V gene, CDR1 is KGHSH and CDR2 is LQKENI. Between the trimmed V and J ends, which lost 0 bases and 3 bases, there was a span of 12 bases. The CDR3 is 15 residues long. As DNA, the CDR3 is TGTGCCAGCTCACCACCAGCCGTGGGGTTCTACGAGCAGTACTTC. It codes for CASSPPAVGFYEQYF.

V and J are TRBV27 and TRBJ2-7; D ambiguous. V dropped 6 bases and J dropped 5 bases, with 14 bases sitting between them. The length of the CDR3 is 13 residues. From germline, CDR1 is MNHEY and CDR2 SMNVEV (reference sequence). The CDR3 DNA is TGTGCCAGCAGCCGTCAGATTCCCCACGAGCAGTACTTC. Translated, it gives CASSRQIPHEQYF.